These 4 T cell receptor beta chains were all obtained from the same sample, sequenced in a study of early T cells in non-severe SARS-CoV-2 infection. TCRdb reprocessed the 5' RACE reads via MiXCR and lists one record per CDR3 protein. The sample has about 11,000 distinct CDR3 sequences, around 4.9% seen once; the top ten hold about a tenth. The sequenced sample was whole blood. All receptors come from an adult who was a healthcare worker with PCR-confirmed SARS-CoV-2 infection or an uninfected control (not recorded which).

Relative to its sample, this clonotype is medium-sized. The genes are TRBV29-1 and TRBJ1-5, with D perhaps matching TRBD1 (5 bases). The V gene's germline CDR1 is SQVTM and CDR2 ANQGSEA. Deletions cut 6 bases from V and 4 bases from J, with 13 bases between. The CDR3 runs 13 residues. CDR3 region: CSVGGRENQPQHF. The CDR3 coding sequence is TGCAGCGTCGGGGGGAGGGAGAATCAGCCCCAGCATTTT.

This clonotype showed up just a few times. This rearrangement joins TRBV12-3 or TRBV12-4 to TRBJ1-5; D gene ambiguous. The V end was cut by 3 bases, the J end by 1 base, with 10 bases between. This CDR3 is built from 15 residues. DNA of the CDR3: TGTGCCAGCAGTTTTGCCCTCGCGAGCAATCAGCCCCAGCATTTT. It codes for CASSFALASNQPQHF.

About this clonotype: It may be a read error: a sequence one base away is much more abundant. V usage is TRBV7-9 and J usage is TRBJ2-1, with TRBD2 matching over 8 bases. CDR1 is SEHNR, CDR2 FQNEAQ, per germline (reference sequence). The CDR3 has 13 amino acids. The CDR3 reads CVIISGAYNEQFF. The DNA of the CDR3 is TGTGTCATCATTAGCGGGGCCTACAATGAGCAGTTCTTC.

A few counts support this clonotype. The chain employs TRBV7-2 and TRBJ1-5; TRBD1 is a possible D gene (5 bases). V lost 5 bases and J 7 bases, leaving 18 bases between the germline ends. The CDR3 contains 15 residues. Germline CDR1 and CDR2: SGHTA and FQGNSA. The CDR3 sequence is CASSQTLDIWQPQHF. CDR3 DNA: TGTGCCAGCAGCCAGACCCTGGACATTTGGCAGCCCCAGCATTTT.